The following is a T cell receptor (beta chain) sequence with its context. Sequencing ends 3 residues short of the CDR3 end; the germline J gene provides the rest. The data originate from a study of T cells in women clearing cervical HPV infection. Using immunoSEQ multiplex PCR, the repertoire was profiled, and TCRdb retains in-frame clones only, with some absent. The sample table includes roughly 42,000 clones. Germline V gives CDR1 DFQATT, CDR2 SNEGSKA (reference sequence). V shed 5 bases and J shed 1 base, with 13 bases lying between them. CDR3 length: 14 residues. Specimen: blood buffy coat. This clonotype was obtained from a woman aged 18-69 years with a cervical HPV16 infection that either progressed to CIN3+ or cleared (not recorded which). The genes are TRBV20-1 and TRBJ2-3, with TRBD2 as a possible D gene (7 bases). The CDR3 spells CSAVTGGRTDTQYF. The part of the CDR3 DNA that was read is TGCAGTGCTGTGACGGGGGGCCGCACAGATACG.